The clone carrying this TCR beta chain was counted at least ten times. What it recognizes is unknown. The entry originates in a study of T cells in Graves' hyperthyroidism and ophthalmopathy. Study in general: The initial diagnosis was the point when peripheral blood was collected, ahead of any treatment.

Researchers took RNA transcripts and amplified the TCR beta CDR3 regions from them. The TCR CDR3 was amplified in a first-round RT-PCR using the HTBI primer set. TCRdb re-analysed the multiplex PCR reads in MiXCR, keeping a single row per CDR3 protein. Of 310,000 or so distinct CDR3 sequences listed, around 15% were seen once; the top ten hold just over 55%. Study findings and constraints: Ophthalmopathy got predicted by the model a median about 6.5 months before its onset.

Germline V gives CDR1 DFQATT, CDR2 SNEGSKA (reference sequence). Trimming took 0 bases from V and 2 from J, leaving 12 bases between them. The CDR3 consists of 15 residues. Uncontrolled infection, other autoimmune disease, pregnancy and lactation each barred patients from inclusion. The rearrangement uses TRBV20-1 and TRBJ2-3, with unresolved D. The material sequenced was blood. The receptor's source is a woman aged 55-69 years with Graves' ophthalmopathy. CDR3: CSARDPGQVTDTQYF. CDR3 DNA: TGCAGTGCTAGAGACCCGGGCCAGGTCACAGATACGCAGTATTTT.